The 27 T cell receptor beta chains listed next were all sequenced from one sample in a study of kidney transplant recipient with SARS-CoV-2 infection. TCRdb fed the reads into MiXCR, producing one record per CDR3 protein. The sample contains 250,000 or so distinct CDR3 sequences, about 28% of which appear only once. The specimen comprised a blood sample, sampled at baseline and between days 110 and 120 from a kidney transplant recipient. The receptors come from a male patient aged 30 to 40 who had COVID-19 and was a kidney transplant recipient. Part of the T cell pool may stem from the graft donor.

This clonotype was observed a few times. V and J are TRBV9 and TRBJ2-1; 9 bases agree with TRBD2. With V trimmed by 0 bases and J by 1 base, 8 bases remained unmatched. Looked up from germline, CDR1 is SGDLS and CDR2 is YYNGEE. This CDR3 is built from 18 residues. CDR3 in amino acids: CASSVGGGRAGSYNEQFF. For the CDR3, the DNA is TGTGCCAGCAGCGTAGGGGGCGGGAGGGCCGGGTCCTACAATGAGCAGTTCTTC.

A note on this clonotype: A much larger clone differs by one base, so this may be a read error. As DNA, the CDR3 is TGTGCCGGTAGTATCGGGGGCAGGACTGAAGCTTTCTTT. This gives the protein CAGSIGGRTEAFF. The genes are TRBV19 and TRBJ1-1; weak D call: TRBD1 (6 bases). This CDR3 has 13 residues. Germline V gene lookup returns CDR1 LNHDA and CDR2 SQIVND (reference sequence).

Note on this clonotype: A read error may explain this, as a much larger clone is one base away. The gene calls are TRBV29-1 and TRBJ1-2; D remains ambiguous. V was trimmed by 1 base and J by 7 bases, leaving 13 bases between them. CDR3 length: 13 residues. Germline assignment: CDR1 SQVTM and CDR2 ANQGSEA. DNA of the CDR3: TGCAGCGTTGAAGCGGGTCGACGTAGTGGCTACACCTTC. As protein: CSVEAGRRSGYTF.

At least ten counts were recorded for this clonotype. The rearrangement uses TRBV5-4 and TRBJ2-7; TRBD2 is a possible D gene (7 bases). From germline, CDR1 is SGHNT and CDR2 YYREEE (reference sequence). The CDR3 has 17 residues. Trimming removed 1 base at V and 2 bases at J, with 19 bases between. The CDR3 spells CASSLSGGRDGAYEQYF. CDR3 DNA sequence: TGTGCCAGCAGCTTGTCGGGGGGCCGGGACGGAGCCTACGAGCAGTACTTC.

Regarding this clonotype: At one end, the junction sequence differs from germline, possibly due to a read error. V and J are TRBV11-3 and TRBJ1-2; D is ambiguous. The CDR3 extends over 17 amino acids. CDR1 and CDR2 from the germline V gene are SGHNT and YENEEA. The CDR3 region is CASSNTCDLGRTYDYTF. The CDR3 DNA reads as TGTGCCAGCAGCAACACGTGCGATCTCGGAAGGACCTATGACTACACCTTC.

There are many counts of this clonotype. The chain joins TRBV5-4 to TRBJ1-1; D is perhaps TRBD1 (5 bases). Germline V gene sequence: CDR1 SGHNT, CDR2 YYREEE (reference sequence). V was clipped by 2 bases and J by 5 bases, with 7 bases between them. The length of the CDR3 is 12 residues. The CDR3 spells CASSFWGTEAFF. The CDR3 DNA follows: TGTGCCAGCAGCTTTTGGGGGACTGAAGCTTTCTTT.

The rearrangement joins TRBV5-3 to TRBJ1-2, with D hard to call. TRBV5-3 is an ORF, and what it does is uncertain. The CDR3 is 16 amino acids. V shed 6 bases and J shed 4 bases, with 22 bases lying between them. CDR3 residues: CARKPRVVRKTYGYTF. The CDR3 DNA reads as TGTGCCAGAAAACCACGAGTGGTGAGAAAGACCTATGGCTACACCTTC.

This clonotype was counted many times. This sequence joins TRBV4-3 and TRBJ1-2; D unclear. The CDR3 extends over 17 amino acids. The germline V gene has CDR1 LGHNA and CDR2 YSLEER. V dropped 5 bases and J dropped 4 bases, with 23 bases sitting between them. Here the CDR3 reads CASSYCVGRRKTYGYTF. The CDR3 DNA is TGCGCCAGCAGCTATTGTGTAGGACGTCGAAAGACCTATGGCTACACCTTC.

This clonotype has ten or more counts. CDR3 nucleotides: TGTGCCAGCAGCTTGGGTCGCACGTCTTCCGAGCAGTACTTC. Translation: CASSLGRTSSEQYF. The chain couples TRBV5-6 to TRBJ2-7; D remains unclear. V was cut by 0 bases and J by 6 bases, with 13 bases left in between. This CDR3 spans 14 amino acids. Per germline, CDR1 SGHDT and CDR2 YYEEEE.

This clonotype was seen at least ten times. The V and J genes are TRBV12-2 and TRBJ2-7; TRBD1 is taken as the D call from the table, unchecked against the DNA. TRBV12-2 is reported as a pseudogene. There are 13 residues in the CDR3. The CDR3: CASRLEEWAGEYV. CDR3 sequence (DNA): TGTGCAAGTCGCTTAGAAGAATGGGCAGGGGAGTACGTC.

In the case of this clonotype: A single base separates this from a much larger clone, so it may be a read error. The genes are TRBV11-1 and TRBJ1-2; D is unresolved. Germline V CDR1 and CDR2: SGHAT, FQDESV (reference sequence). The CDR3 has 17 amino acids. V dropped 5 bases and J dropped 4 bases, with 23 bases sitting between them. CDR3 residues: CASSTEVKAGKAYGYTF. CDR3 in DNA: TGTGCCAGCAGCACCGAAGTTAAGGCTGGAAAGGCCTATGGCTACACCTTC.

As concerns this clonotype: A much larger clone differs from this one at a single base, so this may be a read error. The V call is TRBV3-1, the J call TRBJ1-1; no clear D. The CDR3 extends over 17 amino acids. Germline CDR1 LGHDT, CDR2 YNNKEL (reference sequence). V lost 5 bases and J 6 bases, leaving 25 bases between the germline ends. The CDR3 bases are TGTGCCAGCAGCATGCGGTTTCCCATTTCAATTCGCGCTGAAGCTTTCTTT. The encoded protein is CASSMRFPISIRAEAFF.

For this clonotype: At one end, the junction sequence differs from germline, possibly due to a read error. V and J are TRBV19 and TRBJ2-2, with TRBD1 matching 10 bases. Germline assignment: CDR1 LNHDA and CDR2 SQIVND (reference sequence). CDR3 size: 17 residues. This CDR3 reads CASSTRTGGSNTGEPFF. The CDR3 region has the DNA TGTGCCAGTAGTACCCGGACAGGGGGATCGAACACCGGGGAGCCGTTTTTT.

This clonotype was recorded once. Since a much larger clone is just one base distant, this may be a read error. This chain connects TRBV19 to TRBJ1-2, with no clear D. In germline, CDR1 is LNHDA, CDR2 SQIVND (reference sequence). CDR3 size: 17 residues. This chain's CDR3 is CASSGKLTNRKTYVYTF. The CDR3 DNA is TGTGCCAGTAGTGGTAAACTGACAAATCGAAAGACCTATGTCTACACCTTC. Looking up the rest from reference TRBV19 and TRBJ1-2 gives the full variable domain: DGGITQSPKYLFRKEGQNVTLSCEQNLNHDAMYWYRQDPGQGLRLIYYSQIVNDFQKGDIAEGYSVSREKKESFPLTVTSAQKNPTAFYLCASSGKLTNRKTYVYTFGSGTRLTVV.

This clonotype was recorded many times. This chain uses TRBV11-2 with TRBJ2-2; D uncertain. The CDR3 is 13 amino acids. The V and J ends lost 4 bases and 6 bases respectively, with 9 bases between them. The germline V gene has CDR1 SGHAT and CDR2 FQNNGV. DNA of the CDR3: TGTGCCAGCAGCTCCCTAACGGCCGGGGAGCTGTTTTTT. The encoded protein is CASSSLTAGELFF.

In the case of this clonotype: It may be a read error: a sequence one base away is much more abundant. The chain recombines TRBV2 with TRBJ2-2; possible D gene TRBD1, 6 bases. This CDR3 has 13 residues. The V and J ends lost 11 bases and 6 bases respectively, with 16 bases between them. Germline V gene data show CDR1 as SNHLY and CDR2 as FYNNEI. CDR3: CAVTGTPSGELFF. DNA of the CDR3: TGTGCCGTTACAGGGACCCCGTCCGGGGAGCTGTTTTTT.

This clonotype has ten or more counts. The CDR3 loop is CASSLWQGPVFF. DNA for the CDR3: TGTGCCAGCAGTTTATGGCAGGGACCAGTTTTCTTT. The chain links TRBV12-3 or TRBV12-4 to TRBJ1-1; the D gene is possibly TRBD1 (5 bases). V lost 2 bases to trimming and J lost 13 bases, with 14 bases between them. The CDR3 is made up of 12 amino acids.

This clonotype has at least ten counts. In DNA, the CDR3 is TGTGCCAGCAGCTACTACAATAGTCGAAAGACCTATGGCTACACCTTC. Amino acids: CASSYYNSRKTYGYTF. This rearrangement joins TRBV5-6 to TRBJ1-2; no reliable D call. The CDR3 loop spans 16 amino acids. V lost 3 bases and J lost 4, with 19 bases in between. The germline gives CDR1 SGHDT, CDR2 YYEEEE.

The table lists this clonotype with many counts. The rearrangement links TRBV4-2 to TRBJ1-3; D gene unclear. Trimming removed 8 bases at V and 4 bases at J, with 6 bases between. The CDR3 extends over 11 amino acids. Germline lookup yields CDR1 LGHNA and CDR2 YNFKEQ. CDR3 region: CASGRGNTIYF. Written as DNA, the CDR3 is TGTGCCAGCGGTAGGGGAAACACCATATATTTT.

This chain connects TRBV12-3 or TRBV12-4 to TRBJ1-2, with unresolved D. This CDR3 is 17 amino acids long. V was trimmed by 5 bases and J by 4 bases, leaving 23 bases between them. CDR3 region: CASSGDPSFRKTYGYTF. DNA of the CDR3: TGTGCCAGCAGTGGGGATCCCAGCTTCCGAAAGACCTATGGCTACACCTTC.

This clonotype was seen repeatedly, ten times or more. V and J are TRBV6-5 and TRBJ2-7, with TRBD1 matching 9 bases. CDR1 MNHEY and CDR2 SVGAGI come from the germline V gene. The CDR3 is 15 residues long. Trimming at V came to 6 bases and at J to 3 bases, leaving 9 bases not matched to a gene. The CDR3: CASRRPGQGYYEQYF. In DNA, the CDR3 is TGTGCCAGCAGACGCCCGGGACAGGGCTACTACGAGCAGTACTTC.

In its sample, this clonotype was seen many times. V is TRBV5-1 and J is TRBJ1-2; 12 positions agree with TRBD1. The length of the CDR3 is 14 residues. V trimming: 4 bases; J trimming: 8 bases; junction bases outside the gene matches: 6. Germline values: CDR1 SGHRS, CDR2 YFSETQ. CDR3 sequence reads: CASSPGQGAYGYTF. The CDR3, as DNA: TGCGCCAGCAGCCCGGGACAGGGGGCTTACGGCTACACCTTC. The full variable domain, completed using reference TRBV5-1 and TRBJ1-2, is KAGVTQTPRYLIKTRGQQVTLSCSPISGHRSVSWYQQTPGQGLQFLFEYFSETQRNKGNFPGRFSGRQFSNSRSEMNVSTLELGDSALYLCASSPGQGAYGYTFGSGTRLTVV.

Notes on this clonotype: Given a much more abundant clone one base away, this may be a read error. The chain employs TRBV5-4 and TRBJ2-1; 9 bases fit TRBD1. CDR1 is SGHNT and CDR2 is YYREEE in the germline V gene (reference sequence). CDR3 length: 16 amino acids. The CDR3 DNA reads TGTACCAGCAGCCCTGGGACAGGGAGCTCCTACAATGAGCAGTTCTTC. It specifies CTSSPGTGSSYNEQFF.

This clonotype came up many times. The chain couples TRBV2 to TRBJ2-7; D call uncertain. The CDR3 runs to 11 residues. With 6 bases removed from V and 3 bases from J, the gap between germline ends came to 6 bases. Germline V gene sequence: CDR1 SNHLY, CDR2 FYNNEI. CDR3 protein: CASRNLYEQYF. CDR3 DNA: TGTGCCAGCAGGAATCTCTACGAGCAGTACTTC.

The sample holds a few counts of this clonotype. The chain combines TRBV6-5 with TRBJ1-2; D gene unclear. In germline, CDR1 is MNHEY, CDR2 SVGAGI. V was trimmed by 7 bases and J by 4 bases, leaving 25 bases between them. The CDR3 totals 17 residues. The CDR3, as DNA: TGTGCCAGCAATGCTCGCGTCTCTATGCGAAAGACCTATGGCTACACCTTC. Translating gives CASNARVSMRKTYGYTF.

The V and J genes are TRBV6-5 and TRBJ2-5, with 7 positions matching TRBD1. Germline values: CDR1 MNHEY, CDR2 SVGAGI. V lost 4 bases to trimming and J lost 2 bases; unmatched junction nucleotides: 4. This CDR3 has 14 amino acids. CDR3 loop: CASSFLGQQETQYF. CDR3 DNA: TGTGCCAGCAGTTTCCTGGGACAGCAAGAGACCCAGTACTTC.

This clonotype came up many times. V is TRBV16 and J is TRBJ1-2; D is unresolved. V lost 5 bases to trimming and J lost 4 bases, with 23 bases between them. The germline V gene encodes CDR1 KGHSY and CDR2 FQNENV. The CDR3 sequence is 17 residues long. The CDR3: CASSRRLVVRKTYGYTF. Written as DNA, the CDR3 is TGTGCCAGCAGCAGGCGCTTGGTCGTTAGAAAGACCTATGGCTACACCTTC.